Shown below are 22 T cell receptor beta chains from a single sample sequenced in a study of cytomegalovirus exposure and HLA in healthy donors. Researchers ran the PCR with 60 Vbeta and 13 Jbeta primers. Profiled with immunoSEQ multiplex PCR; TCRdb holds only in-frame clones, not every one. The data hold approximately 110,000 clones, with approximately 76% observed a single time. The sequenced sample was PBMCs. The receptors were gathered from a man in his forties or fifties in good health and CMV-seronegative.

V and J are TRBV7-8 and TRBJ2-7; TRBD1 agrees at 8 bases. Germline V gives CDR1 SGHVS, CDR2 FQNEAQ. With 3 bases clipped from V and 3 bases from J, the junction kept 4 bases outside the gene matches. This CDR3 is 14 amino acids long. The CDR3 region is CASSFAGGRYEQYF. The CDR3 bases are TGTGCCAGCAGCTTCGCAGGGGGCCGCTACGAGCAGTACTTC. Combining the CDR3 with reference TRBV7-8 and TRBJ2-7 gives the whole variable domain GAGVSQSPRYKVAKRGQDVALRCDPISGHVSLFWYQQALGQGPEFLTYFQNEAQLDKSGLPSDRFFAERPEGSVSTLKIQRTQQEDSAVYLCASSFAGGRYEQYFGPGTRLTVT.

In its sample, this clone was seen a few times. The rearrangement joins TRBV30 to TRBJ1-3; D possibly corresponds to TRBD1 (5 bases). The CDR3 is 13 residues long. Trimming left V 4 bases short and J 4 bases short, with 11 bases between. Germline assignment: CDR1 GTSNPN and CDR2 SVGIG (reference sequence). DNA of the CDR3: TGTGCCTGGATCCGGGGGGTCGGAAACACCATATATTTT. Its translation is CAWIRGVGNTIYF.

The chain uses TRBV10-3 and TRBJ2-7; TRBD1 aligns across 8 bases. This CDR3 contains 14 residues. V shed 4 bases, J shed 1 base, and the junction held 3 bases outside the gene matches. CDR1 and CDR2 (germline): ENHRY, SYGVKD. The CDR3 sequence is CAISGWTGSYEQYF. CDR3 coding DNA: TGTGCCATCAGTGGGTGGACAGGGTCCTACGAGCAGTACTTC.

The chain uses TRBV7-8 and TRBJ2-3, with 7 bases that match TRBD2. The J segment lost 0 bases and the V segment lost 5 bases, leaving 2 bases of the junction unmatched. The CDR3 covers 14 residues. Per the germline V gene, CDR1 is SGHVS and CDR2 is FQNEAQ. This CDR3 reads CASSRGVSTDTQYF. In DNA, the CDR3 is TGTGCCAGCAGCCGGGGGGTTAGCACAGATACGCAGTATTTT.

The V call is TRBV11-2, the J call TRBJ1-6; no clear D gene. V was clipped by 2 bases and J by 0 bases, with 14 bases between them. Germline V gene sequence: CDR1 SGHAT, CDR2 FQNNGV. There are 18 residues in the CDR3. CDR3 amino acids: CASSLSVLSSSYNSPLHF. The CDR3 coding sequence is TGTGCCAGCAGCTTAAGCGTTTTGTCTAGCTCCTATAATTCACCCCTCCACTTT.

This clone was counted only a few times. The chain is built from TRBV11-2 and TRBJ1-2; 7 positions match TRBD1. Germline lookup yields CDR1 SGHAT and CDR2 FQNNGV. V was clipped by 5 bases and J by 7 bases; unmatched bases: 10. The CDR3 extends over 14 amino acids. This chain's CDR3 is CASSRSTGPSGYTF. Here the CDR3 DNA reads TGTGCCAGCAGCCGCTCGACAGGGCCAAGTGGCTACACCTTC.

The J gene is TRBJ2-2, the V gene TRBV2, with TRBD2 matching 8 bases. The CDR3 consists of 15 residues. Germline V gene lookup returns CDR1 SNHLY and CDR2 FYNNEI. Trimming cost V 8 bases and J 4 bases; bases outside gene matches: 9. The CDR3 nucleotides are TGTGCCAGCGGGGCGGGGCTAGCGGGCACCGGGGAGCTGTTTTTT. It encodes CASGAGLAGTGELFF. Filled out from reference TRBV2 and TRBJ2-2, the complete variable domain reads EPEVTQTPSHQVTQMGQEVILRCVPISNHLYFYWYRQILGQKVEFLVSFYNNEISEKSEIFDDQFSVERPDGSNFTLKIRSTKLEDSAMYFCASGAGLAGTGELFFGEGSRLTVL.

The chain is built from TRBV5-4 and TRBJ2-3; D possibly corresponds to TRBD1 (5 bases). This CDR3 has 16 amino acids. In germline, CDR1 is SGHNT, CDR2 YYREEE (reference sequence). V was shortened by 0 bases and J by 1 base, with 12 bases between the two germline ends. CDR3 sequence (DNA): TGTGCCAGCAGCTTGGAATGGGGCCGCGGCACAGATACGCAGTATTTT. Translated: CASSLEWGRGTDTQYF.

This clone was counted a single time. The gene calls are TRBV19 and TRBJ2-1; 10 positions agree with TRBD1. This CDR3 is built from 16 residues. V lost 5 bases, J lost 4 bases, and 8 bases stayed unmatched. The germline V gene has CDR1 LNHDA and CDR2 SQIVND (reference sequence). The chain's CDR3 is CASSLPRDRGYNEQFF. DNA for the CDR3: TGTGCCAGTAGTCTGCCCCGGGACAGGGGATACAATGAGCAGTTCTTC.

This chain joins TRBV4-2 and TRBJ2-7, with 9 bases lining up with TRBD2. With V trimmed by 1 base and J by 2 bases, 3 bases remained unmatched. CDR1 and CDR2 from the germline V gene are LGHNA and YNFKEQ. The CDR3 length is 15 residues. The CDR3 DNA is TGTGCCAGCAGCCAAGGGACTAGCGTTCCCTACGAGCAGTACTTC. Translated, it gives CASSQGTSVPYEQYF.

To note about this clone: Compared with germline, one end of the junction differs, possibly owing to a read error. The chain has TRBV7-9 and TRBJ1-1; the match to TRBD1 covers 12 bases. CDR1 is SEHNR and CDR2 is FQNEAQ in the germline V gene (reference sequence). The CDR3 is 16 residues long. The CDR3: CSSSPRSGQGAAEAFF. The CDR3 DNA follows: TGTTCCAGCAGCCCACGATCGGGACAGGGGGCGGCTGAAGCTTTCTTT. Variable domain in full (rest from reference TRBV7-9 and TRBJ1-1): DTGVSQNPRHKITKRGQNVTFRCDPISEHNRLYWYRQTLGQGPEFLTYFQNEAQLEKSRLLSDRFSAERPKGSFSTLEIQRTEQGDSAMYLCSSSPRSGQGAAEAFFGQGTRLTVV.

This chain uses TRBV2 with TRBJ2-5; 15 nucleotides match TRBD2. The trim removed 6 bases at V and 4 bases at J, leaving 6 bases unmatched. CDR3 length: 16 residues. CDR1 SNHLY and CDR2 FYNNEI come from the germline V gene. CDR3 DNA: TGTGCCAGCAGGCGGACTAGCGGGGGGGATTTAGAGACCCAGTACTTC. Translating it yields CASRRTSGGDLETQYF.

The chain uses TRBV15 and TRBJ2-2; no firm D call. The CDR3 extends over 15 amino acids. V lost 3 bases and J 3 bases, leaving 11 bases between the germline ends. Germline CDR1 reads LNHNV; CDR2 reads YYDKDF (reference sequence). The CDR3 nucleotides are TGTGCCACCAGCAGGGGCCCAGCACACACCGGGGAGCTGTTTTTT. Its protein product is CATSRGPAHTGELFF.

V usage is TRBV7-8 and J usage is TRBJ1-3; a possible D gene is TRBD1 (5 bases). The V gene lost 5 bases and the J gene lost 0 bases, with 11 bases spanning the gap. CDR1 SGHVS and CDR2 FQNEAQ come from the germline V gene. CDR3 length equals 15 residues. The CDR3 DNA reads TGTGCCAGCAGCCTCGACAGATCCTCTGGAAACACCATATATTTT. Amino acid sequence: CASSLDRSSGNTIYF.

The CDR3 nucleotides are TGTGCCAGCAACAGGGGGGGTGGACCCTACAATGAGCAGTTCTTC. Its protein is CASNRGGGPYNEQFF. The J gene is TRBJ2-1, the V gene TRBV6-5; TRBD1 is a possible D gene (8 bases). Trimming took 7 bases from V and 2 from J, leaving 15 bases between them. The germline V gene encodes CDR1 MNHEY and CDR2 SVGAGI. The CDR3 is 15 amino acids.

CDR3 in amino acids: CASSISTGVSSPLHF. The CDR3 bases are TGTGCCAGCAGCATATCGACAGGGGTGAGTTCACCCCTCCACTTT. This chain links TRBV5-6 with TRBJ1-6; the match to TRBD1 covers 8 bases. The germline V gene has CDR1 SGHDT and CDR2 YYEEEE. After removal of 4 bases from V and 9 bases from J, the junction contained 9 bases not matched to a gene. The CDR3 consists of 15 residues.

The rearrangement uses TRBV7-8 and TRBJ1-1; 9 bases match TRBD1. The CDR3 is 16 amino acids. Germline CDR1 reads SGHVS; CDR2 reads FQNEAQ. V lost 5 bases and J lost 3; bases outside the gene matches: 10. The DNA for the CDR3 is TGTGCCAGCAGCACCGGGACAGGGTCAATGGACACTGAAGCTTTCTTT. This codes for CASSTGTGSMDTEAFF.

The chain carries TRBV7-9 and TRBJ2-2; no firm D call. Per the germline V gene, CDR1 is SEHNR and CDR2 is FQNEAQ (reference sequence). This CDR3 contains 14 residues. Trimming removed 1 base from V and 1 base from J, with 4 bases in between. CDR3 DNA sequence: TGTGCCAGCAGCTTAGACGGGAACACCGGGGAGCTGTTTTTT. Protein: CASSLDGNTGELFF.

The chain recombines TRBV29-1 with TRBJ1-1; D may be TRBD1 (5 bases). CDR3 length: 13 amino acids. V was pared by 4 bases and J by 0 bases, with 9 bases between. CDR1 is SQVTM and CDR2 is ANQGSEA in the germline V gene. This CDR3 is CSVGQIMNTEAFF. CDR3 nucleotide sequence: TGCAGCGTTGGACAGATCATGAACACTGAAGCTTTCTTT.

This clone has more than one count but fewer than ten. The rearrangement links TRBV10-3 to TRBJ1-6; 8 nucleotides agree with TRBD1. The germline V gene has CDR1 ENHRY and CDR2 SYGVKD. The CDR3 consists of 15 residues. Trimming took 6 bases from V and 10 from J; bases not matched to a gene: 11. The CDR3, as DNA: TGTGCCATCAGCAATACAGACAGGGGCGGCTCACCCCTCCACTTT. It codes for CAISNTDRGGSPLHF.

The chain uses TRBV14 and TRBJ2-1; 12 bases agree with TRBD1. The germline CDR1 and CDR2 sequences are SGHDN and FVKESK. V was clipped by 4 bases and J by 12 bases; unmatched bases: 7. The CDR3 has 14 residues. CDR3 protein: CASSPGTGGSGQFF. The CDR3 region has the DNA TGTGCCAGCAGCCCAGGGACAGGGGGCAGTGGGCAGTTCTTC.

This clone was recorded only once. This chain links TRBV27 with TRBJ2-7; 11 positions agree with TRBD2. CDR1 and CDR2 (germline): MNHEY, SMNVEV (reference sequence). The CDR3 totals 13 residues. The V gene end was trimmed by 6 bases and the J gene end by 4 bases; junction bases not matched to a gene: 2. CDR3 coding DNA: TGTGCCAGCAGGTTAGCGGGGGGGTACGAGCAGTACTTC. Translation: CASRLAGGYEQYF.